This record concerns one TCR beta chain sequence. Its antigen is undetermined. The sample belongs to a study of T cell responses to AZD1222 COVID-19 vaccine. Broader study findings: Without day 14 samples, only post-peak T cell repertoires were studied. CD4 TCRs associated with vaccination spanned spike, dominating at 160-218 and 743-854. Donors in the cohort were predominantly white British and more often female, and clonal diversity was possibly underestimated.

Researchers grouped second doses given at about 4 or about 12 weeks into one pool. The germline V gene has CDR1 MDHEN and CDR2 SYDVKM. The CDR3 is 17 residues long. Germline trimming cut 4 bases from V and 0 bases from J; bases unmatched to any gene: 8. Generated by immunoSEQ multiplex PCR, the TCRdb table keeps only in-frame clones and is missing some. The sample carries nearly 110,000 clones, about 90% recorded once. This sequence joins TRBV28 and TRBJ2-1, with 8 bases identical to TRBD2. This receptor was identified in an adult who received the AZD1222 COVID-19 vaccine. This specimen consisted of peripheral blood, obtained 28 days after the second AZD1222 dose. CDR3 amino acids: CASSSRLAYSSYNEQFF. The CDR3 DNA reads TGTGCCAGCAGTTCTCGACTAGCGTATAGCTCCTACAATGAGCAGTTCTTC.